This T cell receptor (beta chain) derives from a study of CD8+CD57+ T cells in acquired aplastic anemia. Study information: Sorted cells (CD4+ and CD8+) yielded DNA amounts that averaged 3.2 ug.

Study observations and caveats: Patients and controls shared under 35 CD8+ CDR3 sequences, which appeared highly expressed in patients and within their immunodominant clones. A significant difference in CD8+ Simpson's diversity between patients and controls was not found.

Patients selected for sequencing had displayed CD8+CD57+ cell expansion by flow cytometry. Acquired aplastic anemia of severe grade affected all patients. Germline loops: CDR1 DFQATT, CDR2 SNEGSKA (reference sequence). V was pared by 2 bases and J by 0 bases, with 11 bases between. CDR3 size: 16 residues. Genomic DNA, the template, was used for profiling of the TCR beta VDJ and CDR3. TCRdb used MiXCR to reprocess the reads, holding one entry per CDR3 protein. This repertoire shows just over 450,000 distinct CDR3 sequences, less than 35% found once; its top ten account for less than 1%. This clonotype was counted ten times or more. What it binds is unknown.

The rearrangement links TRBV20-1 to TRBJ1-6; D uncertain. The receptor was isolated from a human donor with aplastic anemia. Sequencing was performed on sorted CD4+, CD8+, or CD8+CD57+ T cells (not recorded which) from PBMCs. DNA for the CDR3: TGCAGTGCTAGACAACAGATTGGCTCCTATAATTCACCCCTCCACTTT. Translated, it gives CSARQQIGSYNSPLHF.